The T cell receptor (beta chain) under discussion was sequenced for a study of cytomegalovirus exposure and HLA in healthy donors (TCRdb year 2017). A note on the overall study: An earlier analysis of fewer than 750 of the donors reported 250 to 300 Gb of sequence data and 117 million unique TCR beta sequences obtained from about 170 million T cells. Around 300 gigabases of sequencing data and 78 million or so unique TCR sequences were included in an early release covering several hundred HLA-typed donors. Among the roughly 380 genotyped donors, around 79% belonged to the genetic ancestry cluster associated with self-reported Caucasian donors. The study was designed to test whether signatures of past pathogen exposure could be identified by cataloging public T cell receptors. The T cell repertoires of under 700 subjects were profiled by immunosequencing and related to cytomegalovirus serostatus. In addition to the first cohort of approximately 670 subjects, a separate validation cohort of 100 to 150 different subjects was used. To predict cytomegalovirus infection status, the study combined high-throughput TCR immunosequencing, statistical association of individual TCRs with disease status, and machine learning. A later analysis re-examined previously published TCR beta repertoires from about 670 donors and added high-resolution HLA genotyping to investigate patterns of TCR occurrence. Rather than using new phenotypic data, the later analysis identified candidate immune exposures from TCR beta sequences and from how often those sequences occurred across donors. To decide whether each TCR beta V gene segment behaved as functional or pseudogenic, an earlier analysis of nearly 600 of the donors relied on high-throughput TCR beta sequencing. Donor age, sex, ethnicity and CMV serostatus were compiled alongside the repertoire data. Genome-wide SNP genotypes for about three fifths of the roughly 700 donors were used in a later genetic analysis, which treated that subset as a discovery cohort. All discovery cohort repertoires had been generated on a single sequencing platform. Both class I and class II loci were covered by HLA typing, at four-digit resolution. Typing coverage differed by locus: A, B, C, DRB1 and DQB1 were typed in roughly 620-630 donors, DQA1 in roughly 500, DPA1 in around 610, and DPB1 in roughly 470. Because of strong linkage in the cohort, a handful of DR-DQ haplotypes were treated as single units for association and clustering. Across some 400 genotyped donors of the cohort, an average of about 200,000 unique TCR beta nucleotide sequences per donor were sequenced, and roughly 17% of those sequences were non-productive. The paper as a whole reports these results and caveats: When HLA alleles, especially DR and DQ, strongly co-occurred, attributing TCR associations to individual alleles was difficult. The only immune exposure information available for the cohort was CMV serostatus. Most TCR sequences were observed very rarely across donors, whereas some public TCRs were present in many individuals. A later genetic analysis associated a missense DCLRE1C variant with V-gene and J-gene trimming of TCR beta chains, and an independent cohort replicated the association. Three of the identified cytomegalovirus-associated TCR beta chains were confirmed in vitro to be specific for cytomegalovirus antigens. The classifier was reported to diagnose cytomegalovirus status with high specificity and sensitivity in both the original cohort and the validation cohort. This cohort had only TCR beta chains sequenced, and the lack of alpha or paired-chain data limited which features could be detected. In a later genetic analysis, fewer N-insertions in productive TCRs were reported among donors in an Asian-associated ancestry cluster than the roughly 700-donor mean. Because counts were too low, roughly 16 rarely observed V segments, including chromosome 9 orphons, were excluded from the earlier analysis of several hundred of the donors. Roughly uniform sequencing depth across donors was assumed in presence/absence analyses, although this assumption may not hold. In a later analysis, TCR association rates were found to vary across HLA loci, with the most associated TCRs seen for DRB1 alleles and the fewest for HLA-C alleles. According to a later analysis, parvovirus B19, influenza, CMV and Epstein-Barr virus appeared linked to several top co-occurrence clusters. An earlier analysis of roughly 570 of the donors showed that most TCR beta V segments appeared in productive rearrangements either about 87% or about 30% of the time, which broadly matched IMGT annotations. At a false discovery rate of 0.05, a later analysis linked around 17,000 TCR beta sequences to specific HLA alleles. Because HLA typing was unavailable for some donors at each locus, only the typed subset was used in association tests. The study gave a list of 150 to 200 TCR beta chains associated with cytomegalovirus. Most CMV-associated TCR beta chains appeared to be HLA-restricted in a later analysis, and the HLA associations seemed to be driven largely by CMV exposure. A further reported finding was that TCR beta sequences accurately predicted the HLA-A and HLA-B alleles for most subjects in the first cohort. Correlated functional status among segregating V segments might reflect linkage disequilibrium, but an unknown experimental factor could not be ruled out. The authors suggested that the approach could potentially be generalized to other disease states and immunological phenotypes. A later analysis found that HLA-associated TCR beta chains were more clonally expanded and had lower generation probabilities than equally common non-associated chains. A group of highly shared sequence variants was considered likely to be a technical artifact of the sequencing pipeline.

Library method: the immunoSEQ multiplex PCR assay. A mixture of 60 forward primers for TCR Vbeta segments and 13 reverse primers for TCR Jbeta segments was used in the multiplex PCR. Amplification of the CDR3 region of rearranged TCR beta genes was performed with a multiplex PCR assay on genomic DNA. Amplified TCR beta libraries were sequenced as 87-base-pair reads on the Illumina HiSeq System. The authors' analysis ran thus. Across the 640 or so repertoires, a later analysis counted 80 million or so unique TCR beta chains, roughly 11 million of which were shared by at least two donors. To remove PCR and sequencing errors, raw reads were error-corrected and collapsed into unique sequences using a nearest-neighbor algorithm that merged closely related sequences. To assign V, D and J gene segments, CDR3 sequences were aligned to IMGT reference sequences. For a sequence to be retained, a match of at least six nucleotides to both a V gene segment and a J gene segment was required. Rearrangements were called productive when the CDR3 lacked stop codons and stayed in frame with V and J; all others were non-productive. Following IMGT convention, CDR3 was defined as the stretch from the second conserved V-encoded cysteine to the conserved J-encoded phenylalanine. The earlier analysis of a few hundred of the donors excluded sequences that lacked an unambiguous match to a single V gene segment. An earlier analysis of a few hundred of the donors called V segments functional above 56.7% productive rearrangements and segregating when the between-donor standard deviation exceeded 5%. A statistical classification framework was built to diagnose cytomegalovirus status from the catalog of TCR beta chain sequences. A later analysis assigned V and J genes by comparing TCR nucleotide sequences with IMGT/GENE-DB human TR gene sequences. A later analysis assigned CDR3 sequences and most-parsimonious VDJ recombination scenarios with the TCRdist pipeline. In a later analysis, each TCR beta chain was defined by its CDR3 amino acid sequence together with its V-gene family, and reads lacking a unique V-gene family were excluded. To address suspected cross-contamination and a sequencing artifact, a later analysis removed a few hundred highly shared, low-generation-probability nucleotide sequences. In a later analysis, a clonal expansion index was calculated for each public chain from normalized within-repertoire ranks of inferred template counts. In a later analysis, generation probabilities were computed using a VDJ recombination model fitted to out-of-frame rearrangements, and the results were checked against IGoR. A later analysis scored TCR-TCR, TCR-HLA and TCR-CMV co-occurrence with hypergeometric tests, applying a repertoire-size bias correction to TCR pairs. In a later analysis, false discovery rates were estimated by permuting HLA or CMV assignments 20 times. In a later analysis, co-occurring TCRs were grouped with DBSCAN, and TCRdist sequence similarity was added when clustering was performed within HLA-allele-positive subsets. Repertoires with fewer than 30,000 or more than 120,000 public chains were left out of co-occurrence clustering, as were about 5 repertoires with anomalous nucleotide sharing. As stored in TCRdb, this immuneACCESS dataset retains in-frame rearrangements with V and J assigned. A fraction of the clones does not appear; measured against another copy, unresolved V genes explain less than half of the discrepancy, and the remainder lacks a known reason. V, J and clone size reflect that table, while D and trimming were determined from the DNA. This sample lists fewer than 150,000 clones; around 73% were detected once. Around 1.2% of the sample rests with the top ten.

This clone has just one count. The antigen this receptor binds is unknown. No base quality information exists; no much larger clone differs at one position. The cohort comprised 710 or so healthy bone marrow donors. Cohort members were all nominally healthy when sampled, although unrecorded immune exposures were likely present. The donor was CMV seronegative and belonged to the group of over 350 seronegative cohort members. A peripheral blood sample was provided by each donor, and peripheral blood mononuclear cells were used for TCR beta sequencing. The Qiagen DNeasy Blood Extraction Kit was used to extract genomic DNA from the blood cell samples. Sequenced input: PBMCs. The source is a man between 45 and 60 years old in good health and CMV-seronegative.

The CDR3: CASSQERGYGYTF. The DNA is TGCGCCAGCAGCCAAGAACGGGGCTATGGCTACACCTTC. The rearrangement combines TRBV4-1 with TRBJ1-2, with the identity of the D gene unclear. V and J lose 0 bases and 4 bases, and a span of 6 bases separates them. Reading from cysteine to phenylalanine, the CDR3 counts 13 amino acids. The only DNA kept is the CDR3, 39 bases in frame from the first base. CDR1 is given as MGHRA and CDR2 as YSYEKL, both from the germline V gene.